This entry concerns a single TCR beta chain. Its specificity is not known. These data belong to a study of T cell repertoires in cytomegalovirus infection. Looking at the study overall: From public TCR beta signatures came an indication of both CMV infection and matching HLA type. Broader study findings: Based on cumulative public TCR beta family frequency, carriers of CMV plus the relevant HLA were identified. It was HLA-C-restricted CMV-specific TCR beta clonotypes that dominated the response ex vivo.

TCRdb analysed the reads with MiXCR anew, one entry per CDR3 protein. The top ten clones hold under 3% of a sample with about 740,000 distinct CDR3 sequences, 35% to 40% of them seen once. Trimming removed 2 bases at V and 10 bases at J, with 11 bases between. The CDR3 is 12 residues long. CDR1 MGHRA and CDR2 YSYEKL come from the germline V gene. Sample: PBMCs. This sequence originates from a human donor in good health (CMV status not recorded). Some clones in this sample may be carry-over from other donors' samples. The chain employs TRBV4-1 and TRBJ1-1; D not resolved. The CDR3 spells CASSQSASGAFF. DNA for the CDR3: TGCGCCAGCAGCCAAAGTGCCTCTGGAGCTTTCTTT.